This TCR beta chain derives from a study of T cells in Graves' hyperthyroidism and ophthalmopathy. About the research overall: Blood from the periphery was taken at initial diagnosis, before any treatment.

The V and J ends lost 1 base and 2 bases respectively, with 12 bases between them. The CDR3 contains 17 residues. The germline CDR1 and CDR2 sequences are SGHTA and FQGNSA. Each patient was aged 18 to 65 and had newly diagnosed hyperthyroidism of under 2 months' duration. There were TCR beta CDR3 regions amplified from RNA transcripts. First-round RT-PCR of the TCR CDR3 relied on the HTBI primer set. TCRdb re-called the multiplex PCR reads with MiXCR, one entry per CDR3 protein. The sample consists of approximately 590,000 distinct CDR3 sequences, roughly 14% of them appearing once. The chain uses TRBV7-2 and TRBJ2-6; perhaps TRBD2 as D (7 bases). The TCR sequence derives from a woman younger than 45 with Graves' hyperthyroidism. The sample taken for sequencing was blood. The CDR3 nucleotides read TGTGCCAGCAGCTTAGGACCGGGGGGCGCTGGGGCCAACGTCCTGACTTTC. Protein product: CASSLGPGGAGANVLTF.